The 8 T cell receptor beta chains below come from one sample, sequenced in a study of regulatory T cells in long-lasting Graves disease. Researchers made TCR beta libraries by using iRepertoire HTBI primers and running Arm-PCR on CDR3 regions. From the multiplex PCR reads, TCRdb called clonotypes with MiXCR, one entry per CDR3 protein. The data show 300,000 to 400,000 distinct CDR3 sequences, 15% to 19% seen once. The time point denotes: newly diagnosed GD, antithyroid drugs for less than 3 months. Isolated PBMC RNA provided the starting material for the TCR library. Sample: peripheral blood mononuclear cells (PBMCs), taken at new diagnosis, from a patient treated with antithyroid drugs. The receptors come from a female donor with Graves disease.

In this sample, this clonotype turned up many times. The CDR3 region is CSASRGHQNTEAFF. The CDR3 DNA reads TGCAGTGCTAGTCGGGGACACCAGAACACTGAAGCTTTCTTT. The chain employs TRBV20-1 and TRBJ1-1; the D gene is possibly TRBD1 (6 bases). V was cut by 3 bases and J by 1 base, with 12 bases left in between. The germline V gene encodes CDR1 DFQATT and CDR2 SNEGSKA (reference sequence). This CDR3 has 14 residues.

V is TRBV12-3 or TRBV12-4 and J is TRBJ1-2; 8 bases match TRBD1. The CDR3 extends over 16 amino acids. V lost 6 bases to trimming and J lost 5 bases; unmatched junction nucleotides: 14. The CDR3 here is CASSLKPGQVSYGYTF. The DNA for the CDR3 is TGTGCCAGCAGCCTGAAACCGGGACAGGTTTCTTATGGCTACACCTTC.

Only a few counts were recorded for this clonotype. The rearrangement links TRBV6-5 to TRBJ2-3; 9 positions match TRBD2. The V segment lost 4 bases and the J segment 7 bases; nucleotides outside the gene matches: 9. This CDR3 comprises 15 residues. Germline CDR1 reads MNHEY; CDR2 reads SVGAGI. The DNA of the CDR3 is TGTGCCAGCAGTTCCATAGCGGGGGTGGATCATACGCAGTATTTT. The encoded protein is CASSSIAGVDHTQYF.

This rearrangement joins TRBV2 to TRBJ2-1; 11 bases align to TRBD2. The ends lost 0 bases at V and 4 bases at J; junction bases unmatched: 2. Germline V gene data show CDR1 as SNHLY and CDR2 as FYNNEI. CDR3 length: 16 residues. The CDR3 bases are TGTGCCAGCAGTGAAGCGGGACTAGCGGTTTACAATGAGCAGTTCTTC. Encoded protein: CASSEAGLAVYNEQFF.

With regard to this clonotype: Being one base from a much bigger clone, this may be a read error. The CDR3 is CVSSVSNEQFF. CDR3 bases: TGTGTCAGCAGCGTATCCAATGAGCAGTTCTTC. V gene TRBV9 combines with J gene TRBJ2-1, with D uncertain. This CDR3 spans 11 amino acids. Per the germline V gene, CDR1 is SGDLS and CDR2 is YYNGEE. Drawing the rest from reference TRBV9 and TRBJ2-1, the complete variable domain is DSGVTQTPKHLITATGQRVTLRCSPRSGDLSVYWYQQSLDQGLQFLIQYYNGEERAKGNILERFSAQQFPDLHSELNLSSLELGDSALYFCVSSVSNEQFFGPGTRLTVL.

This rearrangement joins TRBV15 to TRBJ2-1; D remains ambiguous. The V gene's germline CDR1 is LNHNV and CDR2 YYDKDF (reference sequence). The CDR3 covers 16 residues. V was trimmed by 1 base and J by 6 bases, leaving 16 bases between them. The CDR3 DNA is TGTGCCACCAGCAGAGCGCTAGTAGAGCCCTCCAATGAGCAGTTCTTC. Translating gives CATSRALVEPSNEQFF.

The chain joins TRBV9 to TRBJ2-3, with 7 bases matching TRBD2. CDR1 is SGDLS, CDR2 YYNGEE, per germline. The CDR3 extends over 13 amino acids. The V and J ends lost 7 bases and 1 base, in that order; junction bases with no gene match: 3. CDR3 amino acids: CASGRAGTDTQYF. CDR3 nucleotides: TGTGCCAGCGGGAGGGCCGGCACAGATACGCAGTATTTT.

Many counts were recorded for this clonotype. J is TRBJ1-2 and V is TRBV5-6; unclear D gene. The V end lost 0 bases, the J end lost 8 bases, and 14 bases lay between the germline ends. CDR3 length equals 14 residues. CDR1 and CDR2 (germline): SGHDT, YYEEEE. The CDR3 coding sequence is TGTGCCAGCAGCTTGGATGGGGTTGTGCGGGGCTACACCTTC. The encoded protein is CASSLDGVVRGYTF.